Reported below is one T cell receptor beta chain. This clonotype is regarded as large (0.1 to 1%). Its antigen is not yet known. Base qualities were left out, and no much larger clone turns up one base away. For oncotyping and quantification of minimal residual disease, T-ALL samples were taken at diagnosis from children and adults treated according to protocol. Library method: PCR. TCRdb records Illumina MiSeq as the sequencer. TCR beta DJ and VDJ rearrangements were characterized using next generation amplicon sequencing. Turning to the authors' computational methods: The Vidjil software was applied to the amplicon sequencing data to identify clonal TCR beta rearrangements. Two-tailed Fisher exact tests compared TCR beta rearrangement characteristics between RUNX1-mutated and wildtype groups. TCRdb redid the processing of the public reads, applying fastp at Q25 and MiXCR, and retained in-frame beta chains. A single entry per CDR3 protein holds the most common genes and DNA from its merged rows. None of the V and J calls come from the authors' own analysis; TCRdb made them. The table for this sample lists fewer than 150 distinct CDR3 sequences; 25% to 30% of them were counted only once. The top ten clones comprise around three fifths of the sample.

The data originate from a study of RUNX1 and TCR beta rearrangement in T-cell leukemia (TCRdb year 2020). As for the study more broadly: The study compared TCR beta rearrangements and CDR3 junctions in 13 T-ALLs carrying mono-allelic acquired RUNX1 mutations versus roughly 12 RUNX1 wildtype T-ALLs. In the mutated group, all RUNX1 mutations were heterozygous, with ten located in the Runt homology domain and a few in the transactivation domain. The RUNX1 wildtype T-ALLs were matched for an immature maturation arrest stage, which was defined as lacking cytoplasmic or surface TCR beta protein. The RUNX1 wildtype T-ALLs were chosen to have at least incomplete clonal TCR beta rearrangements, which allowed D1 segments to be compared with D2 segments. The maturation arrest stages of RUNX1-mutated T-ALLs were more diverse, with some cases arrested before the onset of TCR beta rearrangement. Human T-ALL TCR beta rearrangements were analyzed to compare with results from a Runx1 knockout mouse model. An earlier study had established the RUNX1 mutation status of the T-ALL cases. The multicentric trials were GRAALL-2003 and GRAALL-2005. TCR rearrangements were assessed by Genescan analysis after EuroClonality multiplex PCR on genomic DNA.

According to the germline V gene, CDR1 reads SGHDT and CDR2 reads YYEEEE. V and J are truncated by 2 bases and 0 bases respectively, leaving an intervening sequence of 5 bases. Counted from cysteine to phenylalanine, this CDR3 has 13 amino acids. The kept DNA is CDR3 alone, 39 bases in frame from the first base. Findings and caveats that apply to the study as a whole: TCR beta CDR3 length or D segment truncation in T-ALLs could not be evaluated because too few clonal rearrangements were available. Similar TCR beta J1 cluster usage was observed in RUNX1-mutated and wildtype T-ALLs, and no significant difference was found. TCR beta D1 segment usage did not differ significantly between RUNX1-mutated (83%) and wildtype (61%) T-ALL clonal rearrangements. Fewer RUNX1-mutated T-ALLs carried clonal TCR beta rearrangements (roughly 62%) than reported for T-ALL generally (over 80%).

The sequenced sample was blood. The receptor was isolated from a female donor with T-cell acute lymphoblastic leukemia. The chain links TRBV5-6 with TRBJ1-1; the D gene is unclear. The sequence in DNA is TGTGCCAGCAGCTTAGGGATGAACACTGAAGCTTTCTTT. Translated, this gives CASSLGMNTEAFF.